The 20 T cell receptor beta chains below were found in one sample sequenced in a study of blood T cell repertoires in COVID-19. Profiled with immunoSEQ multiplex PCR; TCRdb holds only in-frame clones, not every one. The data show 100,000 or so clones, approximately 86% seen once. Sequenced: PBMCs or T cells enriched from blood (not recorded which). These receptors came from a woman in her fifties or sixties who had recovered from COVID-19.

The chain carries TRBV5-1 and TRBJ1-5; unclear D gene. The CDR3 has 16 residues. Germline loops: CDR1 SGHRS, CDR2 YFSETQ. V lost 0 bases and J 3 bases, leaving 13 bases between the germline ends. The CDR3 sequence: CASSLDPGRPNQPQHF. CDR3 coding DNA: TGCGCCAGCAGCTTGGATCCGGGTAGGCCCAATCAGCCCCAGCATTTT.

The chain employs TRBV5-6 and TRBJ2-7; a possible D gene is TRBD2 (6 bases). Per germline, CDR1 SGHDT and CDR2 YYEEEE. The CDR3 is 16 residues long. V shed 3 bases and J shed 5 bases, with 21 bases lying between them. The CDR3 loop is CASSSGGIRSYHEQYF. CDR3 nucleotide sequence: TGTGCCAGCAGCTCCGGCGGGATACGATCCTATCACGAGCAGTACTTC.

CDR3 bases: TGTGCCAGCGTGAGGGTGGAGACCCAGTACTTC. This sequence encodes CASVRVETQYF. The V gene is TRBV2, the J gene TRBJ2-5, with a tentative D call TRBD2 (5 bases). Germline lookup yields CDR1 SNHLY and CDR2 FYNNEI. Trimming took off 8 bases at V and 5 bases at J, with 9 bases between the two ends. The CDR3 is made up of 11 amino acids.

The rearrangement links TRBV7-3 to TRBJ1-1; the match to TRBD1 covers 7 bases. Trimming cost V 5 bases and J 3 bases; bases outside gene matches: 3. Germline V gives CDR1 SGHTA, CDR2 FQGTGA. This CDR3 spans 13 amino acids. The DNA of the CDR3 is TGTGCCAGCAGCCCAGGGGGAGACACTGAAGCTTTCTTT. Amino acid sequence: CASSPGGDTEAFF.

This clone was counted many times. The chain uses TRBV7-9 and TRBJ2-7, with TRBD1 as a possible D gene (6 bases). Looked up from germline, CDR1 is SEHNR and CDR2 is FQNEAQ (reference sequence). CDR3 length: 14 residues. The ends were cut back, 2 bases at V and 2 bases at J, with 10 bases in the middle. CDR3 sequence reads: CASSLPRDTYEQYF. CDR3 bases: TGTGCCAGCAGCTTACCCCGGGACACCTACGAGCAGTACTTC. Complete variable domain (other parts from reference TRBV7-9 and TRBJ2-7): DTGVSQNPRHKITKRGQNVTFRCDPISEHNRLYWYRQTLGQGPEFLTYFQNEAQLEKSRLLSDRFSAERPKGSFSTLEIQRTEQGDSAMYLCASSLPRDTYEQYFGPGTRLTVT.

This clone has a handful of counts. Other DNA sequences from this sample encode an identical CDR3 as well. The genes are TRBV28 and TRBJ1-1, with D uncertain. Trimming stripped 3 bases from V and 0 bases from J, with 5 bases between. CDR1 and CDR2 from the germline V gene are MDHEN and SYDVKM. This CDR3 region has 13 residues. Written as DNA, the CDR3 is TGTGCCAGCAGTTTCGGGTTGAACACTGAAGCTTTCTTT. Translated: CASSFGLNTEAFF.

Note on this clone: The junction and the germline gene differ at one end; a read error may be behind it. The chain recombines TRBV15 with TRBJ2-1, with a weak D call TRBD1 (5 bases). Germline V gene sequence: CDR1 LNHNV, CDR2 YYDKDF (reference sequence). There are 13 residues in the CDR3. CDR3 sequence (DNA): TGTGCCACCAGCAGAGAACCTACAGGTGAGCGGTTCTTC. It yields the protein CATSREPTGERFF.

CDR3 sequence reads: CASSLSSGRGQETQYF. The CDR3 bases are TGTGCCAGCAGCTTGTCTAGCGGGAGGGGTCAAGAGACCCAGTACTTC. The rearrangement uses TRBV7-2 and TRBJ2-5, with TRBD2 identical over 12 bases. The CDR3 extends over 16 amino acids. Trimming removed 3 bases from V and 2 bases from J; junction bases left unmatched: 4. From germline, CDR1 is SGHTA and CDR2 FQGNSA.

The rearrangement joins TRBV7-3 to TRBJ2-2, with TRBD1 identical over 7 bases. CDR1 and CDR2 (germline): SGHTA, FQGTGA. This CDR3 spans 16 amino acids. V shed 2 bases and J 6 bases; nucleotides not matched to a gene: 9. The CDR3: CASSLRGPGGSGELFF. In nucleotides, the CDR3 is TGTGCCAGCAGCTTACGCGGGCCAGGGGGATCCGGGGAGCTGTTTTTT.

The CDR3 region has the DNA TGTGCCAGCAGTTACTCGACAGATAACTATGGCTACACCTTC. This codes for CASSYSTDNYGYTF. The V call is TRBV6-5, the J call TRBJ1-2; weak D call: TRBD1 (5 bases). Trimming shortened V by 0 bases and J by 1 base, and 6 bases separated the two germline ends. Germline-derived CDR1 and CDR2 are MNHEY and SVGAGI. This CDR3 is 14 amino acids long.

The CDR3 protein is CASSSGTSWQQYF. The CDR3 bases are TGTGCCAGCAGTTCAGGGACTAGCTGGCAGCAGTACTTC. This chain joins TRBV27 and TRBJ2-7; 9 bases match TRBD2. Unmatched junction bases numbered 6, after V lost 4 bases and J lost 8 bases. The CDR3 consists of 13 residues. Germline CDR1 is MNHEY and CDR2 is SMNVEV (reference sequence).

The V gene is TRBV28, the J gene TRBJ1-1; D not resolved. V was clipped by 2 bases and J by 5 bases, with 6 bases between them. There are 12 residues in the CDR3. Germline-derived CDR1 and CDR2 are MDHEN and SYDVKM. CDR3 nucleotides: TGTGCCAGCAGTTTAGGAGTGACTGAAGCTTTCTTT. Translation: CASSLGVTEAFF.

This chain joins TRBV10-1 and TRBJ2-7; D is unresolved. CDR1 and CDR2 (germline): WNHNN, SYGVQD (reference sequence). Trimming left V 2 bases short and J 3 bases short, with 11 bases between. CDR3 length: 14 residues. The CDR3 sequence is CASSELGGFYEQYF. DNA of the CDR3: TGCGCCAGCAGTGAGCTAGGTGGGTTCTACGAGCAGTACTTC.

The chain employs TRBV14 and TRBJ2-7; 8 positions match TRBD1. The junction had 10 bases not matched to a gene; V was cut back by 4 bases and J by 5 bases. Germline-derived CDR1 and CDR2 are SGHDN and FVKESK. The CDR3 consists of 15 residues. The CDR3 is CASSRRGTGPHEQYF. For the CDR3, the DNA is TGTGCCAGCAGCCGGCGCGGGACAGGTCCCCACGAGCAGTACTTC.

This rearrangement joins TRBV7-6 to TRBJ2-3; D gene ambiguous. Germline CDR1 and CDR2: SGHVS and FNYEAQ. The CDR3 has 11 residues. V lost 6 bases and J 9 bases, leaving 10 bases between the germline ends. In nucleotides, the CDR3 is TGTGCCAGCAGTTTGACACTCACGCAGTATTTT. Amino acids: CASSLTLTQYF.

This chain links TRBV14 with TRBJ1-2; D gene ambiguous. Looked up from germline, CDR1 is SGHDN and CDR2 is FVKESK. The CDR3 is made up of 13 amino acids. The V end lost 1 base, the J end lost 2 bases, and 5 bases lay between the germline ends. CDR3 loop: CASSQASNYGYTF. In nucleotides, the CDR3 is TGTGCCAGCAGCCAAGCGTCCAACTATGGCTACACCTTC.

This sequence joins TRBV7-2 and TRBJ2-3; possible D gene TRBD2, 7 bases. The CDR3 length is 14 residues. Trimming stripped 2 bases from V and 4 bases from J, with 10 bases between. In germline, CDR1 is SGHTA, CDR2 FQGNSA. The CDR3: CASSLRGGPDTQYF. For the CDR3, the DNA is TGTGCCAGCAGCTTAAGGGGGGGACCAGATACGCAGTATTTT. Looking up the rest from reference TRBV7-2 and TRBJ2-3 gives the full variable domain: GAGVSQSPSNKVTEKGKDVELRCDPISGHTALYWYRQSLGQGLEFLIYFQGNSAPDKSGLPSDRFSAERTGGSVSTLTIQRTQQEDSAVYLCASSLRGGPDTQYFGPGTRLTVL.

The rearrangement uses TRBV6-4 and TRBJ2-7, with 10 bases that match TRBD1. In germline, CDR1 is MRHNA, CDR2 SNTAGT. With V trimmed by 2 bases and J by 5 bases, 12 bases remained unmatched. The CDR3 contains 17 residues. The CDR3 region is CASSDPTHRDRGDEQYF. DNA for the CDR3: TGTGCCAGCAGTGACCCAACACATCGGGACAGGGGCGACGAGCAGTACTTC.

CDR3 region: CAISDSRGKETQYF. CDR3 sequence (DNA): TGTGCCATCAGTGACTCGAGGGGGAAAGAGACCCAGTACTTC. The chain has TRBV10-3 and TRBJ2-5; possibly TRBD1 for D (6 bases). There are 14 residues in the CDR3. The germline V gene encodes CDR1 ENHRY and CDR2 SYGVKD. The ends were cut back, 3 bases at V and 3 bases at J, with 11 bases in the middle.

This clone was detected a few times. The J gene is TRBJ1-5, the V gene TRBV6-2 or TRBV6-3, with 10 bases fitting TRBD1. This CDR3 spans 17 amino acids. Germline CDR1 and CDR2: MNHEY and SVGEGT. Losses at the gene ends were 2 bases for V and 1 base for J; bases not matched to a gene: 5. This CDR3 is CASSYGTGVSSNQPQHF. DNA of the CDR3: TGTGCCAGCAGTTACGGGACAGGGGTGTCAAGCAATCAGCCCCAGCATTTT.